This record concerns one T cell receptor (beta chain) sequence. This clone's antigen is unknown. The run used a NextSeq 550. The Human TCR Profiling Kit (MiLaboratory) was used to make UMI-labeled 5' RACE TRB cDNA libraries. The full amount of extracted RNA was used for cDNA synthesis, and the full amount of resulting cDNA was used for PCR amplification. Libraries were prepared in parallel with an identical number of PCR cycles. The authors processed their data as follows. With a minimum of two reads required per UMI, MIGEC and MiXCR pulled out about 54,000 +/- 9,700 unique UMI-labeled TRB cDNA molecules from each library. On average, roughly 40,000 +/- 10,000 functional in-frame TRB CDR3 nucleotide clonotypes lacking stop codons were found per library. After downsampling to 5000 UMI-labeled TRB molecules per sample, diversity metrics, including normalized Shannon-Wiener and Chao1, were computed in VDJtools. VDJtools computed clonotype-size-weighted physicochemical properties of the central five CDR3 residues: interaction energy, strength, volume and Kidera factor 4. With the reads reprocessed by TCRdb, a single entry stands for each CDR3 protein sequence and no DNA is reported. The V and J calls were determined by TCRdb, not by the authors. The sample's table covers 100,000 to 150,000 distinct CDR3 sequences. Clones ranked in the top ten supply around 0.41% of the sample.

Including cysteine and phenylalanine, the CDR3 has 14 amino acids. No DNA is given. As encoded in the germline V gene (reference sequence), CDR1 is SEHNR while CDR2 is FQNEAQ. For every CD8+ T cell subset, 300,000 cells were flow-sorted straight into RLT lysis buffer, and each subset was sorted in triplicate. To keep memory contaminants out, a stringent definition of naive CD8+ T cells was applied: CD45RO-CCR7+CD27+CD95-. Peripheral blood mononuclear cells were isolated from buffy coats by standard density gradient centrifugation. A FACSAria III was used to flow-sort naive CXCR3-negative and CXCR3-positive CD8+ T cells. Total RNA was extracted from sorted cells using an RNeasy Mini Kit. The sample is drawn from a study of CXCR3-negative and CXCR3-positive naive CD8 T cells (dated by TCRdb to between 2018 and 2020). In the study overall: In total, about 140 million TRB reads were obtained, or roughly 1.5 +/- 0.3 million reads per library. TRBV-TRBJ cluster analysis included naive subsets from roughly 5 donors and memory cells from 3 donors. Diversity and physicochemical repertoire analyses were performed on around twelve donors pooled from two independent experiments.

Paper-wide results and their limitations: CXCR3 expression partially decreased after cryopreservation, so most assays used freshly isolated PBMCs. TRBV-TRBJ usage was similar between naive CXCR3-negative and CXCR3-positive cells from the same donor, while memory cells showed distinct patterns. Surface CD5, linked to self-reactivity in mice, was comparable between naive subsets; TCR interaction strength was therefore also inferred from TRB CDR3 physicochemical properties. Comparably high repertoire diversity was found in both naive subsets, whereas much lower repertoire diversity was found in memory CD8+ T cells. Compared with CXCR3-negative naive cells, CXCR3-positive naive cells had TRB CDR3s with higher hydrophobicity (lower Kidera factor 4), lower energy, and higher strength and volume indices.

This clonotype originated in a human donor in good health. Some clones in this sample may be carry-over from other donors' samples. The chain is made from TRBV7-9 and TRBJ2-7; TCRdb's D call, TRBD1, is unchecked because there is no DNA. The sequenced sample was naive CXCR3+ CD8+ T cells from blood. The sample's cell subset or site, from its label and the paper: CD45RO-CCR7+CD27+CD95- naive CD8+ T cells expressing CXCR3 (TNR3+). The CDR3 reads as follows: CASSSYRGQYEQYF.